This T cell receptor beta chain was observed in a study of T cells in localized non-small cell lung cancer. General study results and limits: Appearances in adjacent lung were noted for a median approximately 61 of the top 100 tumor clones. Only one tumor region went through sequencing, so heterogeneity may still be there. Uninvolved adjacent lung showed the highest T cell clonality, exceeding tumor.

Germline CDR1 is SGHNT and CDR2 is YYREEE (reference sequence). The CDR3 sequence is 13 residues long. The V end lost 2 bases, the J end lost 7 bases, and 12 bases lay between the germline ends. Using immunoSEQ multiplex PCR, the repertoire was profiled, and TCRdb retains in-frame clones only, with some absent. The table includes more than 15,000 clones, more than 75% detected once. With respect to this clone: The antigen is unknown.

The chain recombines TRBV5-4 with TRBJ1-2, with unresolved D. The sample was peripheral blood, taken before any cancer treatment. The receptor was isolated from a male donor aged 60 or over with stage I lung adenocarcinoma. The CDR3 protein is CASSFDGSIGYTF. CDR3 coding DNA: TGTGCCAGCAGCTTCGACGGATCTATTGGCTACACCTTC.